This TCR beta chain was obtained from a study of blood T cells in healthy people across ages. Germline V gives CDR1 ENHRY, CDR2 SYGVKD. Trimming took 6 bases from V and 0 from J, leaving 11 bases between them. The CDR3 spans 14 residues. The second PCR ran roughly 7 to 11 cycles with a sample-barcoded 5' primer and J-beta primers. TCRdb ran MiXCR on the 5' RACE reads and lists one entry per CDR3 protein. The repertoire has over 500,000 distinct CDR3 sequences, about 27% of them found once; the top ten carry approximately 3.3%. This clonotype has a handful of counts. These data are also associated with another study on T cells of mothers and their children.

The TCR originated in a boy aged 2-9 years in good health. The chain is built from TRBV10-3 and TRBJ2-5; D might be TRBD2 (6 bases). Source material: blood. The CDR3 region is CAISSGLNQETQYF. CDR3 nucleotide sequence: TGTGCCATCAGCTCGGGACTGAACCAAGAGACCCAGTACTTC.